These 2 T cell receptor beta chains share one sample of origin, sequenced in a study of T cell repertoires in cytomegalovirus infection. TCRdb reprocessed the reads via MiXCR and lists one record per CDR3 protein. Of a few hundred thousand distinct CDR3 sequences listed, around a quarter are singletons. Sequenced sample: PBMCs. Receptors were obtained from a human donor in good health (CMV status not recorded). Some clones in this sample may be carry-over from other donors' samples.

This clonotype showed up just a few times. The chain links TRBV6-1 to TRBJ1-6, with 10 bases aligning to TRBD1. The CDR3 covers 15 residues. With V trimmed by 6 bases and J by 8 bases, 7 bases remained unmatched. Per germline, CDR1 MNHNS and CDR2 SASEGT. The CDR3 bases are TGTGCCAGCAGCAAATCCGGGACAGGGGATTCACCCCTCCACTTT. Protein product: CASSKSGTGDSPLHF.

The table lists this clonotype with a few counts. This chain connects TRBV7-9 to TRBJ1-2; D not resolved. Germline V lookup: CDR1 SEHNR, CDR2 FQNEAQ (reference sequence). This CDR3 contains 15 residues. V was clipped by 1 base and J by 2 bases, with 11 bases between them. CDR3 DNA: TGTGCCAGCAGCTTAGTGGTGGGTTCCAACTATGGCTACACCTTC. As protein: CASSLVVGSNYGYTF.